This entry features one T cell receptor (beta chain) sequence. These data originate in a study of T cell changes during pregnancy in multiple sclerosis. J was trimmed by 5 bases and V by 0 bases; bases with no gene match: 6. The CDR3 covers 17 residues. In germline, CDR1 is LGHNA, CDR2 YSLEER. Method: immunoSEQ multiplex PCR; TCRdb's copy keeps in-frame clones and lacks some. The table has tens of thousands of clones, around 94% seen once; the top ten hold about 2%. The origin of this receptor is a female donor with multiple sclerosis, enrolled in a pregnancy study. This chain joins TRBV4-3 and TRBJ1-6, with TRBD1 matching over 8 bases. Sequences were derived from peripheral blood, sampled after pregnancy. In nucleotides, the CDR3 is TGCGCCAGCAGCCAAGATGGGACAGGATGGAATAATTCACCCCTCCACTTT. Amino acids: CASSQDGTGWNNSPLHF.